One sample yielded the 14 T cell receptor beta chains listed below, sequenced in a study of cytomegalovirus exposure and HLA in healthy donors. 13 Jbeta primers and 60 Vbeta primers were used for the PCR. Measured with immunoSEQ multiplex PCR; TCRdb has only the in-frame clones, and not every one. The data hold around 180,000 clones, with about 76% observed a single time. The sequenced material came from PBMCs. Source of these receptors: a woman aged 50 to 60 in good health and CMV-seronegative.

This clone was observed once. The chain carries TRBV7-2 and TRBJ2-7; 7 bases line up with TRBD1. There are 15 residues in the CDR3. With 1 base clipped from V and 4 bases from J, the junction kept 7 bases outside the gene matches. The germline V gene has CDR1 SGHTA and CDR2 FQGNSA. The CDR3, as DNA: TGTGCCAGCAGCTTAGGTCTACAGGGGTGGTACGAGCAGTACTTC. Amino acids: CASSLGLQGWYEQYF.

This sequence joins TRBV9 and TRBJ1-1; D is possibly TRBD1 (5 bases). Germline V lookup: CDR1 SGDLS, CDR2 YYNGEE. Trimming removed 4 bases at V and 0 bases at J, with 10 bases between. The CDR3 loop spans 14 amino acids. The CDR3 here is CASSKTVLNTEAFF. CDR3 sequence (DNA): TGTGCCAGCAGCAAGACAGTCCTGAACACTGAAGCTTTCTTT.

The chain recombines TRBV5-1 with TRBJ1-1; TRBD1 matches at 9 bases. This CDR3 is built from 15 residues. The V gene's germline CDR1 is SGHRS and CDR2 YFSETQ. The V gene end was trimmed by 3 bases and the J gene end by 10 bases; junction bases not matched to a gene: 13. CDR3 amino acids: CASSWGDRAAGGAFF. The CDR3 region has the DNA TGCGCCAGCAGCTGGGGGGACAGGGCGGCAGGAGGAGCTTTCTTT.

The CDR3 sequence is CASSGLTGYNQPQHF. CDR3 sequence (DNA): TGTGCCAGCAGTGGATTGACAGGGTACAATCAGCCCCAGCATTTT. This chain uses TRBV6-1 with TRBJ1-5; 7 nucleotides match TRBD1. Germline CDR1 reads MNHNS; CDR2 reads SASEGT. The V and J ends lost 4 bases and 3 bases, in that order; junction bases with no gene match: 6. This CDR3 region has 15 residues.

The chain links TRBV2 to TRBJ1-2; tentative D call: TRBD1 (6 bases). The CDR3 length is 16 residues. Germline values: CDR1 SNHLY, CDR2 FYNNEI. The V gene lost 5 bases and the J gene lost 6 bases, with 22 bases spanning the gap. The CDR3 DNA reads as TGTGCCAGCAGTAACCACGGCGGACAGTTAGCCAATGGCTACACCTTC. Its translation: CASSNHGGQLANGYTF.

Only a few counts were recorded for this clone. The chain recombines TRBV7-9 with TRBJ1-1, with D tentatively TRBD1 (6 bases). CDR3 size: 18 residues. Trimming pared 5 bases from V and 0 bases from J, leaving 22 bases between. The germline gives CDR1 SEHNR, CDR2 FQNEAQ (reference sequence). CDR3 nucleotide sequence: TGTGCCAGCAGCCGAGGGGGGGGAATACCTCCGATGAACACTGAAGCTTTCTTT. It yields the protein CASSRGGGIPPMNTEAFF.

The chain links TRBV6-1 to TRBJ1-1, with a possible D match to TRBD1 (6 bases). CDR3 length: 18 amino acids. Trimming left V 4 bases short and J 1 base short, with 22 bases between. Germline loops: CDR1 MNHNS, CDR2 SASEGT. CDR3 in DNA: TGTGCCAGCAGTGGACCCCCACAGGGACCATCACAGAACACTGAAGCTTTCTTT. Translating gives CASSGPPQGPSQNTEAFF.

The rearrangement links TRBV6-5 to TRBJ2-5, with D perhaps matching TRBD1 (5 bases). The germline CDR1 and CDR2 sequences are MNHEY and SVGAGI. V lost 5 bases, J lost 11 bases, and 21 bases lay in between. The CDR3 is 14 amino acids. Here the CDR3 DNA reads TGTGCCAGCAGTGTGCTGTCGCAGGGTCTGGAGCAGTACTTC. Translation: CASSVLSQGLEQYF.

CDR3 sequence: CASSLEVRLIRGAANEQFF. CDR3 coding DNA: TGTGCCAGCAGCTTAGAAGTTCGCCTGATCAGGGGCGCTGCCAATGAGCAGTTCTTC. The chain recombines TRBV11-1 with TRBJ2-1; D is possibly TRBD1 (6 bases). The CDR3 covers 19 residues. V was trimmed by 1 base and J by 6 bases, leaving 25 bases between them. Germline V lookup: CDR1 SGHAT, CDR2 FQDESV (reference sequence).

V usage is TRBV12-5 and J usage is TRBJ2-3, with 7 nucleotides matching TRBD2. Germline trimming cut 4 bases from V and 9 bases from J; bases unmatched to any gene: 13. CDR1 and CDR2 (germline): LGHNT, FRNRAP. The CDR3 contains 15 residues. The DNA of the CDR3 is TGTGCTAGTGGTTCCCCCGGGGAGTCCGGGGGGACGCAGTATTTT. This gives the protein CASGSPGESGGTQYF.

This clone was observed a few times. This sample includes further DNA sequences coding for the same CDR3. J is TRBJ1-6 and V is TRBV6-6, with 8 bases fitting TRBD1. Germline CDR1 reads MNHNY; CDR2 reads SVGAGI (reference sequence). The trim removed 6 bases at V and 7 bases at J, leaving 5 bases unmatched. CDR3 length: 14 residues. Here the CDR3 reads CASSTTGENSPLHF. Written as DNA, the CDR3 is TGTGCCAGCAGCACGACAGGGGAGAATTCACCCCTCCACTTT.

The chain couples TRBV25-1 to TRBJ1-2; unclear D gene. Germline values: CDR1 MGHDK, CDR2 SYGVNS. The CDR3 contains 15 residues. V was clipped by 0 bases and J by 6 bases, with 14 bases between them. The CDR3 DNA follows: TGTGCCAGCAGTGAATATCTGGCAGCTAGTAATGGCTACACCTTC. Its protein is CASSEYLAASNGYTF.

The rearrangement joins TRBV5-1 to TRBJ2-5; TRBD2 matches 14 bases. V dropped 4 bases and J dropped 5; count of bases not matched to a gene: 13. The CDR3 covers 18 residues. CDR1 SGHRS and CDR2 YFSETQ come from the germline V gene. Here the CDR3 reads CASSGGLAGGGRRETQYF. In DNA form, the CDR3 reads TGCGCCAGCAGCGGAGGACTAGCGGGAGGTGGCCGGAGGGAGACCCAGTACTTC.

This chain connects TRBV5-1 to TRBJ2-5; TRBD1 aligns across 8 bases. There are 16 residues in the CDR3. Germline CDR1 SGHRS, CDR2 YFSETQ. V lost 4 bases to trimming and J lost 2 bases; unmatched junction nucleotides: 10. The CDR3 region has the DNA TGCGCCAGCAGCCCGCAAACCACAGGGGGGCAAGAGACCCAGTACTTC. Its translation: CASSPQTTGGQETQYF.